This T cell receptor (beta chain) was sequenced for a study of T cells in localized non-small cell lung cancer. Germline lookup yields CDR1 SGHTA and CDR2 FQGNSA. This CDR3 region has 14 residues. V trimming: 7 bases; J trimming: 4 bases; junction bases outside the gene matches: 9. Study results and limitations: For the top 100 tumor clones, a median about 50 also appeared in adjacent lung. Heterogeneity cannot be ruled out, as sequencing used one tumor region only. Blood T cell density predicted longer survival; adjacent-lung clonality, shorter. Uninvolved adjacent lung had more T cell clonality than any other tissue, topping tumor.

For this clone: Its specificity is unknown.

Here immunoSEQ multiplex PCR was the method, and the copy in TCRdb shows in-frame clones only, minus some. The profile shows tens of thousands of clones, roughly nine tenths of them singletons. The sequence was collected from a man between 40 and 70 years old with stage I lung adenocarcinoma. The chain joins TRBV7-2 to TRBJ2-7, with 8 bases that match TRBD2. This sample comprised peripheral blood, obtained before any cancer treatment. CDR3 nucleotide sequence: TGTGCCAGCACCTCCGAGCGGGAGAGGTACGAGCAGTACTTC. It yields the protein CASTSERERYEQYF.